This T cell receptor (beta chain) was retrieved from a study of blood T cell repertoires in COVID-19. With 0 bases removed from V and 6 bases from J, the gap between germline ends came to 13 bases. The CDR3 loop spans 14 amino acids. From germline, CDR1 is SGHRS and CDR2 YFSETQ. Sequencing used immunoSEQ multiplex PCR; TCRdb keeps in-frame clones, though not all of them. The sample carries about 270,000 clones, roughly 90% recorded once. Sequenced: PBMCs or T cells enriched from blood (not recorded which). J is TRBJ2-7 and V is TRBV5-1, with D possibly matching TRBD2 (6 bases). The source is a woman aged 25 to 39 who had recovered from COVID-19. The CDR3 reads CASSLAIGGGEQYF. CDR3 DNA sequence: TGCGCCAGCAGCTTGGCCATCGGGGGTGGCGAGCAGTACTTC.